Below, 15 T cell receptor beta chains from the same sample are listed, as sequenced in a study of blood T cell repertoires in COVID-19. The assay was immunoSEQ multiplex PCR, and TCRdb's table has in-frame clones only and misses some. The repertoire holds roughly 180,000 clones, with roughly 81% as singletons. The specimen sequenced was peripheral blood. The receptors were sampled from a woman aged 40 to 50 with COVID-19, enrolled during active disease.

The V gene is TRBV27, the J gene TRBJ2-7; 10 nucleotides match TRBD2. CDR1 and CDR2 (germline): MNHEY, SMNVEV (reference sequence). The CDR3 length is 14 residues. Trimming took 4 bases from V and 5 from J; bases not matched to a gene: 5. CDR3 in DNA: TGTGCCAGCAGTTCCGGACTAGCGGTCGACGAGCAGTACTTC. Protein product: CASSSGLAVDEQYF.

In its sample, this clone was seen once. V usage is TRBV10-3 and J usage is TRBJ1-3, with D perhaps TRBD1 (5 bases). The V end was cut by 4 bases, the J end by 2 bases, with 9 bases between. Germline V gives CDR1 ENHRY, CDR2 SYGVKD. This CDR3 comprises 14 residues. The CDR3 sequence is CAISVGGAGNTIYF. In DNA, the CDR3 is TGTGCCATCAGTGTGGGGGGGGCTGGAAACACCATATATTTT.

The CDR3 bases are TGTGCCAGCAGCTCGACAGGGTGGAATTCACCCCTCCACTTT. This gives the protein CASSSTGWNSPLHF. This sequence joins TRBV7-3 and TRBJ1-6; 7 nucleotides match TRBD1. Per the germline V gene, CDR1 is SGHTA and CDR2 is FQGTGA. Trimming at V came to 4 bases and at J to 7 bases, leaving 4 bases not matched to a gene. This CDR3 has 14 residues. Full variable domain (rest looked up from reference TRBV7-3 and TRBJ1-6): GAGVSQTPSNKVTEKGKYVELRCDPISGHTALYWYRQSLGQGPEFLIYFQGTGAADDSGLPNDRFFAVRPEGSVSTLKIQRTERGDSAVYLCASSSTGWNSPLHFGNGTRLTVT.

The chain has TRBV5-1 and TRBJ2-3; 16 bases fit TRBD2. The CDR3 has 14 amino acids. Unmatched junction bases numbered 3, after V lost 4 bases and J lost 10 bases. The germline CDR1 and CDR2 sequences are SGHRS and YFSETQ. The chain's CDR3 is CASSPGTSGRAQYF. CDR3 sequence (DNA): TGCGCCAGCAGCCCCGGGACTAGCGGGAGGGCGCAGTATTTT.

The chain has TRBV19 and TRBJ1-5; D not certain. CDR3 size: 15 residues. V was clipped by 3 bases and J by 3 bases, with 12 bases between them. Germline-derived CDR1 and CDR2 are LNHDA and SQIVND (reference sequence). CDR3 amino acids: CASSIDPGNNQPQHF. CDR3 coding DNA: TGTGCCAGTAGTATTGATCCAGGAAACAATCAGCCCCAGCATTTT.

The chain uses TRBV6-4 and TRBJ2-1; D is perhaps TRBD1 (5 bases). This CDR3 has 14 residues. CDR1 is MRHNA, CDR2 SNTAGT, per germline. V was shortened by 0 bases and J by 10 bases, with 13 bases between the two germline ends. CDR3 residues: CASSDSRQGNEQFF. CDR3 coding DNA: TGTGCCAGCAGTGACTCGCGGCAGGGCAACGAGCAGTTCTTC.

The CDR3 spells CSVWTTTWYEQYF. DNA of the CDR3: TGCAGCGTCTGGACTACCACCTGGTACGAGCAGTACTTC. V gene TRBV29-1 combines with J gene TRBJ2-7; TRBD2 is a possible D gene (6 bases). Germline V gene data show CDR1 as SQVTM and CDR2 as ANQGSEA. Trimming left V 6 bases short and J 4 bases short, with 16 bases between. The CDR3 totals 13 residues.

The V and J genes are TRBV4-1 and TRBJ1-2; the D is unclear. CDR1 is MGHRA, CDR2 YSYEKL, per germline. The CDR3 consists of 17 residues. V was cut by 4 bases and J by 0 bases, with 18 bases left in between. The chain's CDR3 is CASSLTAPGGSNYGYTF. The CDR3 DNA is TGCGCCAGCAGCCTAACGGCCCCTGGCGGGTCTAACTATGGCTACACCTTC.

The chain joins TRBV19 to TRBJ2-2; D is perhaps TRBD1 (5 bases). The V and J ends lost 3 bases and 0 bases respectively, with 8 bases between them. The CDR3 length is 15 residues. Germline CDR1 and CDR2: LNHDA and SQIVND (reference sequence). The CDR3 is CASSMGRTNTGELFF. For the CDR3, the DNA is TGTGCCAGTAGTATGGGGCGGACGAACACCGGGGAGCTGTTTTTT.

The chain has TRBV10-3 and TRBJ1-5; D is uncertain. The V gene's germline CDR1 is ENHRY and CDR2 SYGVKD. V was trimmed by 10 bases and J by 0 bases, leaving 10 bases between them. The CDR3 runs 13 residues. In DNA, the CDR3 is TGTGCCACCCATTATAGTAGCAATCAGCCCCAGCATTTT. Encoded protein: CATHYSSNQPQHF.

V gene TRBV2 combines with J gene TRBJ2-7; TRBD2 agrees at 12 bases. Germline lookup yields CDR1 SNHLY and CDR2 FYNNEI. This CDR3 has 15 amino acids. V shed 5 bases and J 3 bases; nucleotides not matched to a gene: 5. The chain's CDR3 is CASSQRGLAGYEQYF. Here the CDR3 DNA reads TGTGCCAGCAGTCAAAGGGGACTAGCGGGCTACGAGCAGTACTTC.

This clone was picked up one time. The J gene is TRBJ1-3, the V gene TRBV7-9; TRBD1 is a possible D gene (5 bases). Trimming shortened V by 1 base and J by 0 bases, and 10 bases separated the two germline ends. This CDR3 has 16 residues. The germline CDR1 and CDR2 sequences are SEHNR and FQNEAQ (reference sequence). The CDR3 loop reads CASSLEDRHSGNTIYF. The DNA for the CDR3 is TGTGCCAGCAGCTTAGAAGACAGACACTCTGGAAACACCATATATTTT.

The chain uses TRBV30 and TRBJ1-4; unclear D gene. CDR1 is GTSNPN, CDR2 SVGIG, per germline (reference sequence). This CDR3 has 13 residues. Trimming took off 4 bases at V and 6 bases at J, with 12 bases between the two ends. As DNA, the CDR3 is TGTGCCTGGAAGGACTCTCCCCATGAAAAACTGTTTTTT. It is translated as CAWKDSPHEKLFF.

V gene TRBV6-1 combines with J gene TRBJ2-5, with TRBD2 matching 7 bases. V trimming: 2 bases; J trimming: 9 bases; junction bases outside the gene matches: 15. The CDR3 sequence is 16 residues long. Germline V lookup: CDR1 MNHNS, CDR2 SASEGT. CDR3 DNA: TGTGCCAGCAGTGAACTTGTGACTAGCCAAGAGATACCCCAGTACTTC. Translation gives CASSELVTSQEIPQYF.

The chain carries TRBV7-3 and TRBJ1-1, with no clear D. The CDR3 sequence is 13 residues long. V lost 5 bases, J lost 1 base, and 8 bases lay in between. In germline, CDR1 is SGHTA, CDR2 FQGTGA. CDR3 coding DNA: TGTGCCAGCAGCCGTACAACGAACACTGAAGCTTTCTTT. Amino acids: CASSRTTNTEAFF.